The present T cell receptor (beta chain) was sequenced within a study of identical twins. Findings of the study overall: Instead of following the same donors, the conclusions were based on cross-sectional statistical analysis. Beta clonotypes that were abundant in cord blood contained fewer insertions, a pattern absent from memory repertoires.

Details on this clonotype: The antigen remains undetermined.

Template switching, a step in the protocol, added a universal primer site, and cDNA carried unique molecular identifiers. TCRdb re-called the 5' RACE reads through MiXCR, storing one row per CDR3 protein. The sample includes hundreds of thousands of distinct CDR3 sequences, around 9.6% of them seen just once. The germline gives CDR1 SGHTA, CDR2 FQGNSA. The CDR3 has 14 amino acids. V trimming: 5 bases; J trimming: 7 bases; junction bases outside the gene matches: 5. This sequence joins TRBV7-2 and TRBJ2-2; 9 positions match TRBD2. The receptor was isolated from a woman younger than 35 in good health. Sequenced input: memory (CD45RO+) T cells sorted from blood. In DNA, the CDR3 is TGTGCCAGCAGCCGGGGACTAGCTAGCGGGGAGCTGTTTTTT. Its protein product is CASSRGLASGELFF.